The 3 T cell receptor beta chains below were found in one sample sequenced in a study of cytomegalovirus exposure and HLA in healthy donors. The study ran its PCR with 60 Vbeta and 13 Jbeta primers. Clones were read by immunoSEQ multiplex PCR, and TCRdb kept only the in-frame ones, dropping some. The sample consists of 140,000 or so clones, around 80% of them appearing once. Sequencing was done on a sample of PBMCs. These receptors came from a woman between 35 and 50 years old in good health and CMV-seropositive.

This chain links TRBV5-5 with TRBJ1-1; 7 bases are shared with TRBD1. The CDR3 is made up of 15 amino acids. Germline V lookup: CDR1 SGHKS, CDR2 YYEKEE (reference sequence). V dropped 1 base and J dropped 1; count of bases not matched to a gene: 4. The CDR3 DNA reads TGTGCCAGCAGCTTGACCGGGACAGAGAACACTGAAGCTTTCTTT. Its translation: CASSLTGTENTEAFF.

A few counts support this clone. The chain links TRBV29-1 to TRBJ1-1, with D perhaps TRBD1 (6 bases). Germline CDR1 and CDR2: SQVTM and ANQGSEA. V gave up 7 bases and J gave up 0 bases, with 15 bases separating them. The CDR3 contains 14 residues. Here the CDR3 DNA reads TGCAGCGGAGAAGCGGGACACTTGAACACTGAAGCTTTCTTT. Its translation is CSGEAGHLNTEAFF. Full variable domain (rest looked up from reference TRBV29-1 and TRBJ1-1): SAVISQKPSRDICQRGTSLTIQCQVDSQVTMMFWYRQQPGQSLTLIATANQGSEATYESGFVIDKFPISRPNLTFSTLTVSNMSPEDSSIYLCSGEAGHLNTEAFFGQGTRLTVV.

This rearrangement joins TRBV28 to TRBJ2-5; the D gene is possibly TRBD1 (6 bases). This CDR3 has 15 amino acids. Germline-derived CDR1 and CDR2 are MDHEN and SYDVKM. Trimming removed 2 bases at V and 4 bases at J, with 14 bases between. The CDR3 is CASSLTQGYVETQYF. In DNA form, the CDR3 reads TGTGCCAGCAGTTTAACACAGGGTTATGTAGAGACCCAGTACTTC.